The following is a T cell receptor beta chain sequence with its context. Some clones are missing from TCRdb's copy, which holds only in-frame ones; the method was immunoSEQ multiplex PCR. This sample has around 300,000 clones, with around 89% found just once. Cohort assignment relied on participant-reported clinical history. The ends lost 5 bases at V and 4 bases at J; junction bases unmatched: 7. The CDR3 spans 16 residues. Looked up from germline, CDR1 is SGHTA and CDR2 is FQGTGA. This entry is derived from a study of blood T cell repertoires in COVID-19. Study as a whole: Samples came from the United States, Italy and Spain, spanning acute and convalescent COVID-19. T cells, B-cell-depleted T cells, or PBMCs provided the cDNA or gDNA that served as material.

The chain employs TRBV7-3 and TRBJ2-2; TRBD2 matches at 10 bases. The specimen sequenced was PBMCs or T cells enriched from blood (not recorded which). The sequence came from a woman aged 18-30 years who had recovered from COVID-19. CDR3 residues: CASSPQRGGGTGELFF. The CDR3 nucleotides are TGTGCCAGCAGCCCCCAGCGGGGGGGCGGCACCGGGGAGCTGTTTTTT.